This T cell receptor beta chain stems from a study of blood T cell repertoires in COVID-19. Overall study context: PBMCs, B-cell-depleted T cells, or T cells provided the cDNA or gDNA that made up the material.

The CDR3 totals 16 residues. CDR1 and CDR2 from the germline V gene are MDHEN and SYDVKM. Losses at the gene ends were 3 bases for V and 2 bases for J; bases not matched to a gene: 7. This clone was counted only a few times. Using immunoSEQ multiplex PCR, the repertoire was profiled, and TCRdb retains in-frame clones only, with some absent. The repertoire has 250,000 to 350,000 clones, approximately 90% of them found once; the top ten carry about 3%. Sequencing was done on a sample of peripheral blood. The genes are TRBV28 and TRBJ2-1; 7 positions match TRBD2. The TCR was taken from a woman in her twenties or thirties with active or convalescent COVID-19. In nucleotides, the CDR3 is TGTGCCAGCAGTTTCTTCCAGACTAGCACCTACAATGAGCAGTTCTTC. Translating gives CASSFFQTSTYNEQFF.